This T cell receptor beta chain derives from a study of identical twins. One entry per CDR3 protein results from TCRdb running MiXCR on the 5' RACE reads. The table lists about 690,000 distinct CDR3 sequences, 21% of them singletons. The CDR3 sequence is 14 residues long. Trimming shortened V by 7 bases and J by 0 bases, and 13 bases separated the two germline ends. Germline lookup yields CDR1 SGHTA and CDR2 FQGNSA. A further study also used this sample, focusing on T cells expressing NK-cell markers.

The source of this sequence is a woman in her late teens or twenties in good health. The chain carries TRBV7-2 and TRBJ2-7, with D perhaps TRBD1 or TRBD2 (5 bases each). The sample comprised PBMCs. CDR3 in DNA: TGTGCCAGCATAAGGGACCCCAGCTCCTACGAGCAGTACTTC. It codes for CASIRDPSSYEQYF.